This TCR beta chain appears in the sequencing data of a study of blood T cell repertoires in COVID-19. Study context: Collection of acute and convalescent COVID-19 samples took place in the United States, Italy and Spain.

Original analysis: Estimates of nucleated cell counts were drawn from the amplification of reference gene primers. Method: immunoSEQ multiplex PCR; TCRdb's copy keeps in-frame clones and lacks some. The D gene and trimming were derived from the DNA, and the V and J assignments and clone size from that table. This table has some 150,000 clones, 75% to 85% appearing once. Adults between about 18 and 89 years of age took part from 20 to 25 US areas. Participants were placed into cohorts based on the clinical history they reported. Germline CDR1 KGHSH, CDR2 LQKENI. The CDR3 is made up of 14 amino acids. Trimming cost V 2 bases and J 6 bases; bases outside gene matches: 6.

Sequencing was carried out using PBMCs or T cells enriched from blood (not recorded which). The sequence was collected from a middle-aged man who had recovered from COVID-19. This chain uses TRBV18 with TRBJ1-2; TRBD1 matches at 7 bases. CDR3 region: CASSPNTGADGYTF. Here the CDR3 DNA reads TGTGCCAGCTCACCAAATACAGGGGCGGATGGCTACACCTTC.